Included here is one TCR beta chain sequence, with context. This sample stems from a study of blood T cell repertoires in COVID-19. Assay: immunoSEQ multiplex PCR; the TCRdb copy retains only in-frame clones and omits some. The table lists some 270,000 clones, approximately 86% of them singletons. The CDR3 has 13 amino acids. The V gene lost 6 bases and the J gene lost 10 bases, with 16 bases spanning the gap. Looked up from germline, CDR1 is LNHDA and CDR2 is SQIVND (reference sequence). Sequenced sample: peripheral blood. V gene TRBV19 combines with J gene TRBJ1-5, with unresolved D. This TCR was sampled from a human donor with COVID-19, enrolled during active disease. The donor label of this sample is uncertain. The CDR3 loop reads CASRREPIGPQHF. The CDR3 region has the DNA TGTGCCAGTAGGCGGGAGCCTATTGGTCCCCAGCATTTT.